Listed here is a single T cell receptor beta chain. Its antigen is undetermined. The record originates from a study of cytomegalovirus exposure and HLA in healthy donors. Points from the study as a whole: A later analysis revealed that TCR association rates differed between HLA loci, peaking at DRB1 and bottoming out at HLA-C. The listing of roughly 160 TCR beta chains classed them as cytomegalovirus-associated.

The PCR was carried out with 60 Vbeta primers and 13 Jbeta primers. The data were produced by immunoSEQ multiplex PCR, yet TCRdb's version contains in-frame clones alone and is incomplete. The sample has some 63,000 clones; approximately 80% are singletons. Trimming removed 5 bases from V and 4 bases from J, with 14 bases in between. The CDR3 totals 14 residues. Germline V lookup: CDR1 SQVTM, CDR2 ANQGSEA. The chain combines TRBV29-1 with TRBJ2-2; D is unresolved. This TCR derives from a woman aged 40 to 50 in good health and CMV-seronegative. The sequencing input was PBMCs. The CDR3 coding sequence is TGCAGCGTTCAAGGGCCCTTTGGCACCGGGGAGCTGTTTTTT. As protein: CSVQGPFGTGELFF.